This is a list of T cell receptor beta chains from one sample in a study of beta chain features in type 1 diabetes. The method was immunoSEQ multiplex PCR; TCRdb's version includes in-frame clones alone and lacks a portion of them. The sample yields over 300,000 clones, about a tenth seen once. The material sequenced was central memory CD4+ T cells from blood. The receptors come from a young man with type 1 diabetes. CDR3s include the opening cysteine and the closing phenylalanine or tryptophan.

J,V,CDR3
TRBJ1-1,TRBV19,CASSINTLEAFF
TRBJ1-2,TRBV10-2,CASSDQGDDGYTF
TRBJ2-5,TRBV25-1,CASRDGVWETQYF
TRBJ2-5,TRBV11-2,CASSATGGTEETQYF
TRBJ1-2,TRBV5-1,CASSYDPTGQGNYGYTF
TRBJ2-1,TRBV5-1,CASSLRGPPADEQFF
TRBJ2-5,TRBV29-1,CSVEDLKRETQYF
TRBJ2-5,TRBV7-2,CASSFTSGQTQYF
TRBJ1-4,TRBV5-6,CASSLDQGIAEKLFF
TRBJ2-3,TRBV7-2,CASSRVAGQFTDTQYF
TRBJ2-3,TRBV4-1,CASSQEEMGTSGRRSTDTQYF
TRBJ2-1,TRBV7-9,CASSYYRGNEQFF
TRBJ2-3,TRBV29-1,CSVAGLTDTQYF
TRBJ1-5,TRBV6-5,CASSPGQGNQPQHF
TRBJ1-6,TRBV5-6,CASSLPRDNSPLHF
TRBJ2-3,TRBV7-2,CASSPPKGRGTDTQYF
TRBJ2-3,TRBV7-9,CASSPSRGLRTDTQYF
TRBJ2-3,TRBV10-1,CASSETGGTQYF
TRBJ1-1,TRBV5-4,CASSTPDSEAFF
TRBJ2-7,TRBV7-2,CASKPDRGPFYEQYF
TRBJ1-1,TRBV29-1,CSPRSIETEAFF
TRBJ1-5,TRBV6-1,CASGGQGDQPQHF
TRBJ2-7,TRBV7-2,CASSLDAGSYEQYF